These 20 T cell receptor beta chains were all obtained from the same sample, sequenced in a study of cytomegalovirus exposure and HLA in healthy donors (dated by TCRdb to the late 2010s). Library preparation used the immunoSEQ multiplex PCR assay. A mixture of 60 forward primers for TCR Vbeta segments and 13 reverse primers for TCR Jbeta segments was used in the multiplex PCR. TCRdb took this table from immuneACCESS and kept in-frame rearrangements with V and J called. Such tables lack part of the clones; where checked against another copy, unresolved V genes explain under half of the gap, and the rest is unexplained. This sample lists 120,000 or so clones; less than 85% were detected once. The top ten constitute more than 1% of the sample. Sample: PBMCs. Receptors originate from a female donor in good health and CMV-seronegative.

J is TRBJ2-1 and V is TRBV7-9; D gene ambiguous. In germline, CDR1 is SEHNR, CDR2 FQNEAQ (reference sequence). Between the trimmed V and J ends, which lost 5 bases and 9 bases, there was a span of 11 bases. This CDR3 contains 12 residues. CDR3 region: CASSNPPGEQFF. The CDR3 DNA follows: TGTGCCAGCAGCAATCCCCCCGGTGAGCAGTTCTTC.

This rearrangement joins TRBV5-1 to TRBJ2-5, with 8 bases aligning to TRBD2. The CDR3 has 15 residues. The junction had 9 bases not matched to a gene; V was cut back by 5 bases and J by 3 bases. Germline values: CDR1 SGHRS, CDR2 YFSETQ. The chain's CDR3 is CASSDGGTSKETQYF. The CDR3 DNA reads as TGCGCCAGCAGTGATGGCGGGACTAGTAAAGAGACCCAGTACTTC. The full variable domain, completed using reference TRBV5-1 and TRBJ2-5, is KAGVTQTPRYLIKTRGQQVTLSCSPISGHRSVSWYQQTPGQGLQFLFEYFSETQRNKGNFPGRFSGRQFSNSRSEMNVSTLELGDSALYLCASSDGGTSKETQYFGPGTRLLVL.

This rearrangement joins TRBV19 to TRBJ2-7; 7 bases match TRBD1. Germline CDR1 LNHDA, CDR2 SQIVND (reference sequence). Germline trimming cut 6 bases from V and 3 bases from J; bases unmatched to any gene: 11. This CDR3 is 15 amino acids long. The CDR3 DNA reads TGTGCCAGTAGGAAAGACAGGGAGTTGAACTACGAGCAGTACTTC. Its protein product is CASRKDRELNYEQYF.

The CDR3 reads CASSLAQGMKGYTF. CDR3 nucleotide sequence: TGCGCCAGCAGCTTGGCGCAGGGGATGAAGGGCTACACCTTC. This chain connects TRBV5-1 to TRBJ1-2; D possibly corresponds to TRBD1 (6 bases). V shed 0 bases and J shed 8 bases, with 14 bases lying between them. The CDR3 sequence is 14 residues long. The V gene's germline CDR1 is SGHRS and CDR2 YFSETQ.

The chain carries TRBV2 and TRBJ2-1; D perhaps matches TRBD2 (5 bases). Germline V gives CDR1 SNHLY, CDR2 FYNNEI. The V and J ends lost 7 bases and 7 bases respectively, with 11 bases between them. The CDR3 totals 12 residues. CDR3 sequence (DNA): TGTGCCAGCAAATCGGGATTGAATGAGCAGTTCTTC. It encodes CASKSGLNEQFF.

The chain is built from TRBV6-1 and TRBJ2-5; a weak D match, TRBD1 (7 bases). Trimming pared 8 bases from V and 7 bases from J, leaving 17 bases between. In germline, CDR1 is MNHNS, CDR2 SASEGT. This CDR3 spans 13 amino acids. The CDR3 region has the DNA TGTGCCAGCCTTGCAGGGGGGATCGCGACCCAGTACTTC. It codes for CASLAGGIATQYF.

This clone was detected a few times. One end of the junction does not line up with germline, which may come from a read error. The CDR3 sequence is CASSTQFGRSGANGLTF. CDR3 coding DNA: TGTGCCAGTAGTACCCAATTCGGCCGCTCTGGGGCCAACGGCCTGACTTTC. V usage is TRBV19 and J usage is TRBJ2-6; TRBD1 is a possible D gene (5 bases). This CDR3 is 17 amino acids long. Germline V lookup: CDR1 LNHDA, CDR2 SQIVND (reference sequence). Looking up the rest from reference TRBV19 and TRBJ2-6 gives the full variable domain: DGGITQSPKYLFRKEGQNVTLSCEQNLNHDAMYWYRQDPGQGLRLIYYSQIVNDFQKGDIAEGYSVSREKKESFPLTVTSAQKNPTAFYLCASSTQFGRSGANGLTFGAGSRLTVL.

The V call is TRBV2, the J call TRBJ2-5; 12 nucleotides match TRBD1. The DNA matches TRBJ2-7 better at its end, which makes the J call doubtful. The CDR3 has 14 residues. The germline gives CDR1 SNHLY, CDR2 FYNNEI. The CDR3 DNA sequence: TGTGCCACCCAACGGGGACAGGGGGCCGACGAGCAGTACTTC. Its translation is CATQRGQGADEQYF.

The chain combines TRBV19 with TRBJ1-2; 8 bases line up with TRBD1. The germline V gene encodes CDR1 LNHDA and CDR2 SQIVND (reference sequence). After removal of 5 bases from V and 6 bases from J, the junction contained 11 bases not matched to a gene. The length of the CDR3 is 15 residues. In DNA, the CDR3 is TGTGCCAGTAGTGAAATAGGGAGGACAGGGAATGGCTACACCTTC. Its protein product is CASSEIGRTGNGYTF.

The J gene is TRBJ1-1, the V gene TRBV28, with a possible D match to TRBD1 (5 bases). The germline V gene encodes CDR1 MDHEN and CDR2 SYDVKM. The V end was cut by 7 bases, the J end by 7 bases, with 25 bases between. This CDR3 comprises 16 residues. The CDR3 loop reads CASISASGEHLGEAFF. The CDR3 DNA follows: TGTGCCAGCATTTCCGCGTCGGGGGAACACTTGGGTGAAGCTTTCTTT.

The chain is built from TRBV11-2 and TRBJ2-1; 9 nucleotides align to TRBD2. There are 16 residues in the CDR3. Germline CDR1 and CDR2: SGHAT and FQNNGV. J gave up 3 bases and V 5 bases, and 8 bases lay outside the gene matches. CDR3 sequence (DNA): TGTGCCAGCAGCCCTGGACTGCGGGAGGGCTACAATGAGCAGTTCTTC. This gives the protein CASSPGLREGYNEQFF.

Here the CDR3 reads CASSSPGRRNQPQHF. The DNA of the CDR3 is TGTGCCAGCAGTTCCCCGGGTAGGCGCAATCAGCCCCAGCATTTT. The chain employs TRBV28 and TRBJ1-5; D remains ambiguous. V lost 4 bases and J 2 bases, leaving 12 bases between the germline ends. This CDR3 has 15 residues. From germline, CDR1 is MDHEN and CDR2 SYDVKM.

The chain carries TRBV6-4 and TRBJ1-4; D perhaps matches TRBD1 (6 bases). In germline, CDR1 is MRHNA, CDR2 SNTAGT. Trimming cost V 5 bases and J 5 bases, with 9 bases left between them. The CDR3 has 13 amino acids. The CDR3 loop reads CASSRDTNEKLFF. CDR3 DNA: TGTGCCAGCAGTCGGGACACAAATGAAAAACTGTTTTTT.

J is TRBJ2-5 and V is TRBV15, with 8 nucleotides matching TRBD2. CDR1 and CDR2 (germline): LNHNV, YYDKDF (reference sequence). The CDR3 spans 14 residues. V gave up 6 bases and J gave up 0 bases; unmatched junction bases: 3. The CDR3 loop reads CATRTGGNQETQYF. The DNA of the CDR3 is TGTGCCACCAGAACGGGGGGGAACCAAGAGACCCAGTACTTC.

The genes are TRBV12-1 and TRBJ1-5; whether TRBD1, the table's D call, matches the DNA was not checked. TRBV12-1 is annotated as a pseudogene. The CDR3 has 14 amino acids. DNA for the CDR3: TGTGCCAGCAGCTACCGGGACAGAAGTCAGCCCCAGCATTTT. It specifies CASSYRDRSQPQHF.

The chain couples TRBV15 to TRBJ2-2; 10 bases agree with TRBD2. The V and J ends lost 5 bases and 6 bases, in that order; junction bases with no gene match: 12. Germline V gives CDR1 LNHNV, CDR2 YYDKDF (reference sequence). This CDR3 has 17 amino acids. The CDR3 DNA follows: TGTGCCACCAGCCCTCCACGGGTAGCGGGAGGTCCCGGGGAGCTGTTTTTT. This translates into CATSPPRVAGGPGELFF.

For this clone: Germline and junction disagree at one end, which may indicate a read error. This chain links TRBV7-9 with TRBJ2-5, with 7 bases matching TRBD2. The J call is uncertain, as TRBJ2-7 better fits the DNA end. The CDR3 has 12 amino acids. CDR1 and CDR2 from the germline V gene are SEHNR and FQNEAQ (reference sequence). This CDR3 is CSSSLGEGEQYF. CDR3 nucleotide sequence: TGTTCCAGCAGCTTAGGGGAGGGCGAGCAGTACTTC.

The table lists this clone with a few counts. The chain employs TRBV5-8 and TRBJ1-6, with 9 nucleotides matching TRBD1. The germline CDR1 and CDR2 sequences are SGHTS and YDEGEE. CDR3 length equals 15 residues. V lost 5 bases to trimming and J lost 0 bases; unmatched junction nucleotides: 0. CDR3 sequence: CASRTGGSYNSPLHF. For the CDR3, the DNA is TGTGCCAGCAGGACAGGGGGCTCCTATAATTCACCCCTCCACTTT.

The chain has TRBV27 and TRBJ2-7; tentatively, D is TRBD1 (6 bases). V gave up 2 bases and J gave up 0 bases, with 11 bases separating them. This CDR3 has 15 amino acids. Germline V gene data show CDR1 as MNHEY and CDR2 as SMNVEV (reference sequence). Here the CDR3 DNA reads TGTGCCAGCAGTTTACTGGACAGTTTCTCCTACGAGCAGTACTTC. Encoded protein: CASSLLDSFSYEQYF.

The chain employs TRBV7-6 and TRBJ2-7; 14 bases align to TRBD2. The CDR3 length is 15 residues. V dropped 4 bases and J dropped 7; count of bases not matched to a gene: 6. The germline V gene encodes CDR1 SGHVS and CDR2 FNYEAQ. Written as DNA, the CDR3 is TGTGCCAGCAGCTCCGGGACTAGCGGGAGAAGGGAGCAGTACTTC. Its protein product is CASSSGTSGRREQYF.